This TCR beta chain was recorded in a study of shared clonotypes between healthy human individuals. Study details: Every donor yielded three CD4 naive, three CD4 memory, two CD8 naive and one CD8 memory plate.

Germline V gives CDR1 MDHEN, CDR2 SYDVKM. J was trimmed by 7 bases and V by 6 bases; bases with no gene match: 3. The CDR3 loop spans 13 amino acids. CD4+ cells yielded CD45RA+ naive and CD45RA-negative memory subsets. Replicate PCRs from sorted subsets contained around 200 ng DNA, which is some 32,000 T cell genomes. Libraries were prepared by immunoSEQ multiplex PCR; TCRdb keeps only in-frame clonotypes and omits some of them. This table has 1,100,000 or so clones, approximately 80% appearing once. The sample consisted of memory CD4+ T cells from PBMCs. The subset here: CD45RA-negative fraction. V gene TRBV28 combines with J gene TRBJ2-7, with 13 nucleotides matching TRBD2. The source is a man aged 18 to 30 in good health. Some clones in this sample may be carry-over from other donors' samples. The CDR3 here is CASRLAGGGEQYF. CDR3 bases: TGTGCCAGCAGACTAGCGGGAGGGGGTGAGCAGTACTTC.